The source of this T cell receptor (beta chain) is a study of T cell repertoires in cytomegalovirus infection. One entry per CDR3 protein results from TCRdb running MiXCR on the reads. There are just under 500,000 distinct CDR3 sequences in the sample; 30% to 40% occur only once, and 17% lies in the top ten. This clonotype has only one observation. Antigen unknown. The J segment lost 5 bases and the V segment lost 0 bases, leaving 5 bases of the junction unmatched. Germline loops: CDR1 MNHGY, CDR2 SAAAGT. CDR3 size: 15 residues. Study-wide points: Dominant in the ex vivo response were TCR beta clonotypes restricted by HLA-C and specific for CMV.

The receptor was isolated from a human donor in good health (CMV status not recorded). Some clones in this sample may be carry-over from other donors' samples. V usage is TRBV6-8 and J usage is TRBJ2-5, with 8 bases matching TRBD1. Sequences were derived from cultured PBMCs, sampled from culture after CMV antigen stimulation. CDR3 sequence reads: CASSYSGTGHETQYF. DNA of the CDR3: TGTGCCAGCAGTTACTCAGGGACAGGACACGAGACCCAGTACTTC.